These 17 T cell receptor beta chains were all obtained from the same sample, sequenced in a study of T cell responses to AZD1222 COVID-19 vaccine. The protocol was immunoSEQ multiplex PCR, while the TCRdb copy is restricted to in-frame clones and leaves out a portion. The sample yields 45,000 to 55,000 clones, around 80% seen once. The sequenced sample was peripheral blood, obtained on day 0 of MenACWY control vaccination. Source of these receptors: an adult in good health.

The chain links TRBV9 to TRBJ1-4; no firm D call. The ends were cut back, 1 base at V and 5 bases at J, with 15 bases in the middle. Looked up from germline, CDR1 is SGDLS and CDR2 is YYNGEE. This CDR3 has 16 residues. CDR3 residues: CASSVLEGAKNEKLFF. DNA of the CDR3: TGTGCCAGCAGCGTATTAGAGGGAGCAAAAAATGAAAAACTGTTTTTT.

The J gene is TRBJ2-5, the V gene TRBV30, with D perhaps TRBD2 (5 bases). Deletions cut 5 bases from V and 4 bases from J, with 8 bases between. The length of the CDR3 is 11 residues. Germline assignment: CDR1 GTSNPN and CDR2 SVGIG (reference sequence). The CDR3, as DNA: TGTGCCTGGGCCGAGGGAGAGACCCAGTACTTC. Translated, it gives CAWAEGETQYF.

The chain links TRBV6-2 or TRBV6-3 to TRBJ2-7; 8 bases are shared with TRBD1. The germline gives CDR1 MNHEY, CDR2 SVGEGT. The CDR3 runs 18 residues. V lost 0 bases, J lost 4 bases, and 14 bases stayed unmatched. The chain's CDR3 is CASSYSEDRAKGWYEQYF. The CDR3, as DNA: TGTGCCAGCAGTTACTCGGAGGACAGGGCCAAGGGGTGGTACGAGCAGTACTTC.

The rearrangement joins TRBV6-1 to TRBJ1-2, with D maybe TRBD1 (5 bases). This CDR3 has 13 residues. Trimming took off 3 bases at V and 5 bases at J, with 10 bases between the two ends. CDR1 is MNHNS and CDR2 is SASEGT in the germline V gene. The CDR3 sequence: CASSDATEYGYTF. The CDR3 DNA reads TGTGCCAGCAGTGATGCGACAGAATATGGCTACACCTTC.

The CDR3: CASSPRQGTGHEQFF. The CDR3 region has the DNA TGTGCCAGCAGTCCTCGACAGGGGACGGGCCATGAGCAGTTCTTC. The chain has TRBV27 and TRBJ2-1, with 8 bases that match TRBD1. Germline V gene lookup returns CDR1 MNHEY and CDR2 SMNVEV (reference sequence). V shed 5 bases, J shed 8 bases, and the junction held 11 bases outside the gene matches. The CDR3 sequence is 15 residues long.

As DNA, the CDR3 is TGTGCCAGCAGTCCGACAGGGCGGGAGACCCAGTACTTC. It yields the protein CASSPTGRETQYF. This chain joins TRBV14 and TRBJ2-5, with 7 bases identical to TRBD1. The CDR3 loop spans 13 amino acids. Germline CDR1 reads SGHDN; CDR2 reads FVKESK. Unmatched junction bases numbered 6, after V lost 6 bases and J lost 5 bases.

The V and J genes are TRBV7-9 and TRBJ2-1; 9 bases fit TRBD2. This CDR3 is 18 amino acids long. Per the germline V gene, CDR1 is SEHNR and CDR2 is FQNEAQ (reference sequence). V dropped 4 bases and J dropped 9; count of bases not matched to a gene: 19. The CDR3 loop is CASSYSRQLSGRGGEQFF. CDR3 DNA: TGTGCCAGCAGCTACTCTCGACAGCTTAGCGGGAGAGGAGGTGAGCAGTTCTTC.

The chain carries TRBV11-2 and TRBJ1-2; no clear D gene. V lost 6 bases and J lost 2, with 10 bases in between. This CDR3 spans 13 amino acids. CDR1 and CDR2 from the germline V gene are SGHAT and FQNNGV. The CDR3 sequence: CASSKRANYGYTF. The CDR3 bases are TGTGCCAGCAGTAAAAGGGCCAACTATGGCTACACCTTC.

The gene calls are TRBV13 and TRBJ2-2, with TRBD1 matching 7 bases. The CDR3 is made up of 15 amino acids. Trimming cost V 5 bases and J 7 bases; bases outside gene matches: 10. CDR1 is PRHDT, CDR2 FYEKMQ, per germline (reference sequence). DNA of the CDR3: TGTGCCAGCAGCCCCGTGACAGGGCTGGGCGGGGAGCTGTTTTTT. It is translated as CASSPVTGLGGELFF.

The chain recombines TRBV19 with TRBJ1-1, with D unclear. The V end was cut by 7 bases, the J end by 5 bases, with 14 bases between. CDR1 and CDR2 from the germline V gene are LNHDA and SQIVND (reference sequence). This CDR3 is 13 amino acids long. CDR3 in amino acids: CASIGTARTEAFF. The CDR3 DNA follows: TGTGCCAGTATCGGTACGGCCCGGACTGAAGCTTTCTTT.

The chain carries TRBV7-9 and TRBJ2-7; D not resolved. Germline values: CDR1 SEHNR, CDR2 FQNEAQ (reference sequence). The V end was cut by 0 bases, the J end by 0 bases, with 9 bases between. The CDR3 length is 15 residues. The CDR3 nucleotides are TGTGCCAGCAGCTTAGCGAACCGAAGCTCCTACGAGCAGTACTTC. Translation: CASSLANRSSYEQYF.

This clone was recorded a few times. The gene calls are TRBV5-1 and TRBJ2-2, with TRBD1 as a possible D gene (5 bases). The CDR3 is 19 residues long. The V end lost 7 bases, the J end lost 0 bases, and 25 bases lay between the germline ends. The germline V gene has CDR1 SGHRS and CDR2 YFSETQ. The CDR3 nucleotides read TGCGCCAGCGGTCCCAGAAGTCCATTAGGGGATACGAACACCGGGGAGCTGTTTTTT. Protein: CASGPRSPLGDTNTGELFF.

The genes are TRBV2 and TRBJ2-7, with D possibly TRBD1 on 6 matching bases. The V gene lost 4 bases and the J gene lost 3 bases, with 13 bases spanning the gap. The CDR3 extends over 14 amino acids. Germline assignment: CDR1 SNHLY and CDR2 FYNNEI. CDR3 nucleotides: TGTGCCAGCAGTGTCCCGGGGACATACTACGAGCAGTACGTC. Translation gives CASSVPGTYYEQYV.

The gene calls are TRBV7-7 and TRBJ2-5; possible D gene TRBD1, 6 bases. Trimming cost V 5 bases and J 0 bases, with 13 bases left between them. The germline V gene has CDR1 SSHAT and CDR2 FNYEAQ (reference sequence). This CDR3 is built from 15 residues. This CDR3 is CASSIRDTHQETQYF. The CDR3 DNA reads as TGTGCCAGCAGCATCCGGGACACTCACCAAGAGACCCAGTACTTC.

The CDR3, as DNA: TGTGCTAGTGGAGAGAACACTGAAGCTTTCTTT. Translating gives CASGENTEAFF. The chain couples TRBV12-5 to TRBJ1-1; no clear D. CDR3 size: 11 residues. Germline values: CDR1 LGHNT, CDR2 FRNRAP. Between the trimmed V and J ends, which lost 6 bases and 1 base, there was a span of 3 bases.

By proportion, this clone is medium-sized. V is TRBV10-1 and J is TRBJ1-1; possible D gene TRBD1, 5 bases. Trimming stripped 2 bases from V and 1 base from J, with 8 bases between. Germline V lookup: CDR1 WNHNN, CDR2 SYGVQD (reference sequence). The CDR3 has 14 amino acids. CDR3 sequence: CASSEGAKNTEAFF. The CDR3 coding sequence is TGCGCCAGCAGTGAGGGGGCGAAGAACACTGAAGCTTTCTTT.

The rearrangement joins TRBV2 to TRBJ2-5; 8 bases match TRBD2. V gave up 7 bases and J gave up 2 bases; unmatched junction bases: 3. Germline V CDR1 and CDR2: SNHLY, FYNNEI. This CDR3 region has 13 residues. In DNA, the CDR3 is TGTGCCAGCACCGGCGGGGGGCAAGAGACCCAGTACTTC. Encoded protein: CASTGGGQETQYF.